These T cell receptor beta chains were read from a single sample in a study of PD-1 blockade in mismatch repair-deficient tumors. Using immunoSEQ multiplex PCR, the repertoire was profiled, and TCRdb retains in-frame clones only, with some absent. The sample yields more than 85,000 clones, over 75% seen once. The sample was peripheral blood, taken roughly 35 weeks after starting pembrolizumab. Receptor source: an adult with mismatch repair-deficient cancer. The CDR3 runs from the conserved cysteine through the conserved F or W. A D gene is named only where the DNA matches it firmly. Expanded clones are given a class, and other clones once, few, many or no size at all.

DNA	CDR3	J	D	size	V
TGTGCCAGCAGTGACGTAGCGGGAGAGGTCGGGGAGCTGTTTTTT	CASSDVAGEVGELFF	TRBJ2-2	TRBD2	.	TRBV6-4
TGTGCCAGCAGCGAGCAGCACAATGAGCAGTTCTTC	CASSEQHNEQFF	TRBJ2-1	.	.	TRBV9
TGCGCCAGCAGCTTAATGGGGGACACTGAAGCTTTCTTT	CASSLMGDTEAFF	TRBJ1-1	.	.	TRBV5-1
TGTGCCAGCAGCGTAATTCTGAACACTGAAGCTTTCTTT	CASSVILNTEAFF	TRBJ1-1	.	.	TRBV9
TGTGCCAGCAGCCCACGACTAGCGGGCAACTCCTACGAGCAGTACTTC	CASSPRLAGNSYEQYF	TRBJ2-7	TRBD2	.	TRBV11-3
TGTGCCAGCAGTCCCCTGGACGGGAAAGAGACCCAGTACTTC	CASSPLDGKETQYF	TRBJ2-5	.	.	TRBV6-5
TGTGCCAGCAGCTTAAACCCCATGGGAAACACCGGGGAGCTGTTTTTT	CASSLNPMGNTGELFF	TRBJ2-2	.	.	TRBV7-3
TGTGCCAGTAGTACGGGACTCGGGGGATACACAGATACGCAGTATTTT	CASSTGLGGYTDTQYF	TRBJ2-3	.	few	TRBV19
TGTGCTAGCAGCTTAGGTGGGAATTACAATGAGCAGTTCTTC	CASSLGGNYNEQFF	TRBJ2-1	.	.	TRBV7-7
TGCGCCAGCAGCCAGGGACTTGTATGGCGGGAGGAGAGACAAGAGACCCAGTACTTC	CASSQGLVWREERQETQYF	TRBJ2-5	TRBD2	few	TRBV4-3
TGTGCCAGCAGTCCTTCGTGGGTTTACACTGAAGCTTTCTTT	CASSPSWVYTEAFF	TRBJ1-1	.	.	TRBV27
TGTGCCAGCAGCCGAGGGAGGGGGGACTACTCAGATACGCAGTATTTT	CASSRGRGDYSDTQYF	TRBJ2-3	.	once	TRBV7-9
TGTGCCAGCAGACGGACTAGCGGGCTCCAAGAGACCCAGTACTTC	CASRRTSGLQETQYF	TRBJ2-5	TRBD2	.	TRBV11-2
TGTGCCAGCAGCGCTAGGGGGGACCGCCCCTACGAGCAGTACTTC	CASSARGDRPYEQYF	TRBJ2-7	.	.	TRBV11-2
TGTGCCAGCTCACCAGGGAGCGATACGCAGTATTTT	CASSPGSDTQYF	TRBJ2-3	.	.	TRBV18
TGTGCCAGGAGTGGACTAGCGGGCTCTCACGAGCAGTACTTC	CARSGLAGSHEQYF	TRBJ2-7	TRBD2	.	TRBV19
TGTGCCAGCAGCTTGGGAAGTCAGGGTAACATTCAGTACTTC	CASSLGSQGNIQYF	TRBJ2-4	.	.	TRBV5-6
TGTGCCAGCAGTGAAAGGGGCTCCTACGAGCAGTACTTC	CASSERGSYEQYF	TRBJ2-7	.	.	TRBV2
TGTGCCAGCAGCTTTAACTACGAGCAGTACTTC	CASSFNYEQYF	TRBJ2-7	.	.	TRBV5-8
TGTGCCAGCAGCCACCAGGGGCGGGTGGACGAGCAGTACTTC	CASSHQGRVDEQYF	TRBJ2-7	.	few	TRBV6-6
TGCGCCAGCAGCTCGGCGGGAGGCTCCTACGAGCAGTACTTC	CASSSAGGSYEQYF	TRBJ2-7	TRBD2	few	TRBV5-1
TGTGCCAGCAGCTTACAGACAGGGGGCGAGGGGGAGCTGTTTTTT	CASSLQTGGEGELFF	TRBJ2-2	TRBD1	once	TRBV7-3
TGTGCCAGCAGTTTGAGATTTAACTATGGCTACACCTTC	CASSLRFNYGYTF	TRBJ1-2	.	once	TRBV27
TGTGCCAGCAGGGCCCGAGGGGTAGATGGCTACACCTTC	CASRARGVDGYTF	TRBJ1-2	.	few	TRBV2
TGTGCCAGCAGCCAAAAGTATAGCAATCAGCCCCAGCATTTT	CASSQKYSNQPQHF	TRBJ1-5	.	.	TRBV9
TGTGCCAGTAAGGGGCAGGGGAGCGTTCAGCCCCAGCATTTT	CASKGQGSVQPQHF	TRBJ1-5	.	.	TRBV19
TGTGCCAGCAGCCAAAGACCCGGATGGGAGCAGTACTTC	CASSQRPGWEQYF	TRBJ2-7	.	once	TRBV7-2
TGTGCCAGCAGTTTAGTTGGGACAGGGGCTCGGGAGACCCAGTACTTC	CASSLVGTGARETQYF	TRBJ2-5	TRBD1	.	TRBV27
TGCGCCAGCAGCCAGGGATTTGGGGGGTTAGAGACCCAGTACTTC	CASSQGFGGLETQYF	TRBJ2-5	.	.	TRBV4-1
TGTGCCAGCAGCGGGACCCCCCTTGGGGAGACCCAGTACTTC	CASSGTPLGETQYF	TRBJ2-5	.	.	TRBV2
TGTGCCAGCAGCCCTAGCGGAAACAAAAACATTCAGTACTTC	CASSPSGNKNIQYF	TRBJ2-4	TRBD2	once	TRBV14
TGTGCCAGCAGCTTGGGCCAGGGAGAGACCCAGTACTTC	CASSLGQGETQYF	TRBJ2-5	.	.	TRBV5-5
TGTGCTAGTGGTACAGGGGGCGGTACGCAGTATTTT	CASGTGGGTQYF	TRBJ2-3	TRBD1	once	TRBV12-5
TGTGCCACTGTGCCCCACCCCAATCAGCCCCAGCATTTT	CATVPHPNQPQHF	TRBJ1-5	.	few	TRBV28
TGTGCCAGCAGTTGGGACAGGGGTGGCAATCAGCCCCAGCATTTT	CASSWDRGGNQPQHF	TRBJ1-5	TRBD1	.	TRBV6-1
TGTGCCAGCAGCCCGGGGACAGGGCCGATGGTGAGGCAGTATTTT	CASSPGTGPMVRQYF	TRBJ2-3	TRBD1	few	TRBV7-3
TGTGCCTACACTGGGCCAGCGGAGGCCTACGAGCAGTACTTC	CAYTGPAEAYEQYF	TRBJ2-7	.	.	TRBV30
TGTGCCAGCAGCTCCGGGACAGGGGTAATCGCCTACAATGAGCAGTTCTTC	CASSSGTGVIAYNEQFF	TRBJ2-1	TRBD1	.	TRBV11-1
TGCGCCAGCAGCGTCCGTGGGTTCGGGACAGGGGGCAACGAGCAGTACTTC	CASSVRGFGTGGNEQYF	TRBJ2-7	TRBD1	once	TRBV4-1
TGTGCCAGCAGTTACTCCGCTGGCTCCTACAATGAGCAGTTCTTC	CASSYSAGSYNEQFF	TRBJ2-1	.	.	TRBV6-5
TGTGCCAGCAGTTTCCGGGACACGAGCACAGATACGCAGTATTTT	CASSFRDTSTDTQYF	TRBJ2-3	.	.	TRBV27
TGCAGCGTCGAAGTACCGACAGGGTATGGCTACACCTTC	CSVEVPTGYGYTF	TRBJ1-2	TRBD1	.	TRBV29-1
TGTGCCAGCAGCTTATACCAAGAGACCCAGTACTTC	CASSLYQETQYF	TRBJ2-5	.	.	TRBV7-2
TGTGCCAGCAGCTTGGTCCCAGGACAGGGCTCTGAAGCTTTCTTT	CASSLVPGQGSEAFF	TRBJ1-1	TRBD1	.	TRBV5-6
TGTGCCAGCAGCTTGGTACTAGCGGGAGTCGTTGAGCAGTTCTTC	CASSLVLAGVVEQFF	TRBJ2-1	TRBD2	.	TRBV5-6
TGTGCCAGCAGCCTCCGCGGGAGTGTCTACAATGAGCAGTTCTTC	CASSLRGSVYNEQFF	TRBJ2-1	TRBD2	.	TRBV14
TGTGCCAGCAGCCTCCAACCCACTAGCGGGAGAATACATGAGCAGTTCTTC	CASSLQPTSGRIHEQFF	TRBJ2-1	TRBD2	.	TRBV9
TGTGCCAGTAGTATCCGGGGGGGCGCGGAGACCCAGTACTTC	CASSIRGGAETQYF	TRBJ2-5	TRBD2	.	TRBV19
TGTGCCAGTAGTATCCTTAGCGGGAGGGGCTACAATGAGCAGTTCTTC	CASSILSGRGYNEQFF	TRBJ2-1	TRBD2	.	TRBV19